The entry below describes one TCR beta chain. Its cognate antigen is unknown. Clones were sequenced by immunoSEQ multiplex PCR, and TCRdb holds only the in-frame ones, with some missing. The data contain 200,000 to 250,000 clones, about 93% of them seen just once; the ten biggest clones take up 1%. Germline V gene sequence: CDR1 GTSNPN, CDR2 SVGIG (reference sequence). Deletions cut 3 bases from V and 0 bases from J, with 8 bases between. The CDR3 runs 13 residues. The data stem from a study of T cell responses to AZD1222 COVID-19 vaccine. Study-wide results and caveats: As reported, nearly half of all spike-specific TCRs target variant regions that are unmutated. Recipients of two AZD1222 doses showed rising Spike-specific TCR breadth and depth.

Specimen: peripheral blood, collected on day 0 of MenACWY control vaccination. The rearrangement joins TRBV30 to TRBJ1-1, with no clear D. This clonotype was sampled from an adult in good health. CDR3 sequence (DNA): TGTGCCTGGAGGTCAGCCATGAACACTGAAGCTTTCTTT. It codes for CAWRSAMNTEAFF.